This TCR beta chain was recorded in a study of CD8+CD57+ T cells in acquired aplastic anemia. Overall study context: DNA recovered from sorted CD4+ and CD8+ cells had a mean of roughly 3 ug.

The study's findings and limits: Patients versus controls showed no significant CD8+ Simpson's diversity difference. Patients and controls shared 25 to 30 CD8+ CDR3 sequences.

The CDR3 spans 16 residues. After removal of 5 bases from V and 5 bases from J, the junction contained 11 bases not matched to a gene. Genomic DNA constituted the template upon which TCR beta VDJ and CDR3 profiling was performed. MiXCR was run by TCRdb on the reads, yielding one entry per CDR3 protein. The data hold roughly 160,000 distinct CDR3 sequences, with more than 45% observed a single time. This clonotype was seen ten or more times. Its antigen is undetermined. By flow cytometry, patients selected for sequencing had shown an expansion of CD8+CD57+ cells. Patients had undergone no therapy by the time their blood was sampled.

The sequenced sample was sorted CD4+, CD8+, or CD8+CD57+ T cells (not recorded which) from PBMCs. The chain carries TRBV12-3 or TRBV12-4 and TRBJ2-2; TRBD2 matches at 7 bases. The clonotype comes from a human donor with aplastic anemia. CDR3 sequence (DNA): TGTGCCAGCAGTGGGACTGGGGGGGTTCTAACCGGGGAGCTGTTTTTT. Protein sequence: CASSGTGGVLTGELFF.